These 3 T cell receptor beta chains were all obtained from the same sample, sequenced in a study of patients and donors after allogeneic stem cell transplantation. Via MiXCR, TCRdb re-called the RT-PCR reads, giving one row per CDR3 protein. This table has roughly 200,000 distinct CDR3 sequences, 38% appearing once. Sequenced input: blood, either unsorted or a sorted T cell fraction (not recorded which). These receptors were collected from a human donor who was either an allogeneic HSCT recipient or a stem cell or donor lymphocyte infusion donor (not recorded which). It is not recorded whose cells these are; they may come from a transplant donor.

The genes are TRBV28 and TRBJ2-3; no reliable D call. This CDR3 region has 12 residues. Trimming shortened V by 7 bases and J by 5 bases, and 10 bases separated the two germline ends. Germline CDR1 reads MDHEN; CDR2 reads SYDVKM. The CDR3 reads CASTTRVDTQYF. The CDR3 DNA reads as TGTGCCAGCACTACAAGGGTAGATACGCAGTATTTT.

This clonotype was observed a few times. The chain carries TRBV20-1 and TRBJ2-4; TRBD1 aligns across 8 bases. The CDR3 sequence is 11 residues long. Germline assignment: CDR1 DFQATT and CDR2 SNEGSKA (reference sequence). For the CDR3, the DNA is TGCAGAATACAGGGGGGAAGCATTCAGTACTTC. Protein: CRIQGGSIQYF.

In its sample, this clonotype was seen a few times. The rearrangement uses TRBV28 and TRBJ1-1; TRBD1 is a possible D gene (5 bases). V shed 3 bases and J shed 3 bases, with 14 bases lying between them. Germline V CDR1 and CDR2: MDHEN, SYDVKM. The CDR3 sequence is 15 residues long. The CDR3 nucleotides read TGTGCCAGCAGTTTCCGCAGTCGGGGACACACTGAAGCTTTCTTT. Translation: CASSFRSRGHTEAFF.